These T cell receptor beta chains were read from a single sample in a study of vaccination effects on CD4 cells after COVID-19. Libraries were prepared by immunoSEQ multiplex PCR; TCRdb keeps only in-frame clonotypes and omits some of them. The sample holds more than 45,000 clones, 65% to 80% seen once. Their recognized antigens are unknown. Specimen: CD4+ T cells from PBMCs cultured with HIV peptides, collected before COVID-19 vaccination. These receptors originate from a human donor who had a prior SARS-CoV-2 infection. CDR3s include the opening cysteine and the closing phenylalanine or tryptophan. D genes are given only for firm matches. Size is stated for part of the rows, as once, few or many counts, or as a class when the clone is expanded.

cdr3_aa: CSARDSAEAFF
cdr3_nt: TGCAGTGCTAGAGACTCGGCTGAAGCTTTCTTT
v_call: TRBV20-1
clone_size: -
d_call: -
j_call: TRBJ1-1

cdr3_aa: CASSQGFGSGELFF
cdr3_nt: TGTGCCAGCAGCCAGGGTTTTGGATCCGGGGAGCTGTTTTTT
v_call: TRBV3-1/TRBV3-2
clone_size: -
d_call: -
j_call: TRBJ2-2

cdr3_aa: CASTEDAGWLFF
cdr3_nt: TGTGCCAGCACCGAAGACGCAGGGTGGCTGTTTTTT
v_call: TRBV2
clone_size: few
d_call: -
j_call: TRBJ1-4

cdr3_aa: CASSPGGPAGAYEQYF
cdr3_nt: TGTGCCAGCAGTCCGGGGGGTCCGGCTGGGGCCTACGAGCAGTACTTC
v_call: TRBV6-2/TRBV6-3
clone_size: -
d_call: TRBD2
j_call: TRBJ2-7

cdr3_aa: CASSLNRLAGDLYTGELFF
cdr3_nt: TGTGCCAGCAGTTTAAATAGACTAGCGGGAGACCTATACACCGGGGAGCTGTTTTTT
v_call: TRBV6-2/TRBV6-3
clone_size: few
d_call: TRBD2
j_call: TRBJ2-2

cdr3_aa: CASSYLPQTAGTEAFF
cdr3_nt: TGTGCCAGCAGTTACTTGCCCCAGACTGCTGGGACTGAAGCTTTCTTT
v_call: TRBV6-5
clone_size: -
d_call: -
j_call: TRBJ1-1

cdr3_aa: CASGRETSGKETQYF
cdr3_nt: TGTGCCAGCGGTAGGGAGACTAGCGGTAAAGAGACCCAGTACTTC
v_call: TRBV11-3
clone_size: -
d_call: TRBD2
j_call: TRBJ2-5

cdr3_aa: CASSLDTDTQYF
cdr3_nt: TGTGCCAGCAGTTTGGACACAGATACGCAGTATTTT
v_call: TRBV7-9
clone_size: once
d_call: -
j_call: TRBJ2-3

cdr3_aa: CASSPQTVGDYGYTF
cdr3_nt: TGCGCCAGCAGCCCCCAGACCGTGGGAGATTATGGCTACACCTTC
v_call: TRBV4-1
clone_size: -
d_call: -
j_call: TRBJ1-2

cdr3_aa: CAWARDGDYTF
cdr3_nt: TGTGCCTGGGCCCGGGACGGGGACTACACCTTC
v_call: TRBV30
clone_size: few
d_call: -
j_call: TRBJ1-2

cdr3_aa: CASSLGLAGVYEQYF
cdr3_nt: TGCGCCAGCAGCTTGGGGCTAGCGGGGGTCTACGAGCAGTACTTC
v_call: TRBV5-1
clone_size: -
d_call: TRBD2
j_call: TRBJ2-7

cdr3_aa: CASSLRYGDSQYF
cdr3_nt: TGTGCCAGCAGCTTGCGGTACGGGGACTCTCAGTACTTC
v_call: TRBV5-6
clone_size: -
d_call: -
j_call: TRBJ2-7

cdr3_aa: CASSRGQGADTQYF
cdr3_nt: TGCGCCAGCAGCCGCGGACAGGGTGCAGATACGCAGTATTTT
v_call: TRBV5-1
clone_size: -
d_call: TRBD1
j_call: TRBJ2-3

cdr3_aa: CASSLRDKSLHF
cdr3_nt: TGTGCCAGCAGTTTAAGGGACAAATCCCTCCACTTT
v_call: TRBV12-3/TRBV12-4
clone_size: few
d_call: -
j_call: TRBJ1-6

cdr3_aa: CSVEDGTTNEKLFF
cdr3_nt: TGCAGCGTTGAAGATGGTACAACTAATGAAAAACTGTTTTTT
v_call: TRBV29-1
clone_size: -
d_call: -
j_call: TRBJ1-4

cdr3_aa: CASSLKAGGLTGELFF
cdr3_nt: TGTGCCAGCAGCCTTAAAGCGGGAGGCCTCACCGGGGAGCTGTTTTTT
v_call: TRBV4-2
clone_size: -
d_call: TRBD2
j_call: TRBJ2-2

cdr3_aa: CASSFLSGWTEAFF
cdr3_nt: TGCGCCAGCAGCTTTTTAAGTGGGTGGACTGAAGCTTTCTTT
v_call: TRBV5-1
clone_size: -
d_call: -
j_call: TRBJ1-1

cdr3_aa: CASSLGGGALAGQPQYEQYF
cdr3_nt: TGTGCCAGCAGCTTAGGAGGGGGGGCCTTAGCGGGGCAGCCGCAGTACGAGCAGTACTTC
v_call: TRBV7-8
clone_size: -
d_call: TRBD2
j_call: TRBJ2-7

cdr3_aa: CASSQDAVGTTYEQYF
cdr3_nt: TGCGCCAGCAGCCAAGATGCGGTGGGGACCACCTACGAGCAGTACTTC
v_call: TRBV4-3
clone_size: -
d_call: -
j_call: TRBJ2-7

cdr3_aa: CASSLEGRGDTQYF
cdr3_nt: TGTGCCAGCAGCTTAGAAGGACGCGGAGATACGCAGTATTTT
v_call: TRBV7-8
clone_size: -
d_call: -
j_call: TRBJ2-3

cdr3_aa: CASSNSNEKLFF
cdr3_nt: TGTGCCAGCAGTAATTCTAATGAAAAACTGTTTTTT
v_call: TRBV11-3
clone_size: -
d_call: -
j_call: TRBJ1-4

cdr3_aa: CASSGPLNYNEQFF
cdr3_nt: TGTGCCAGCAGCGGTCCCTTAAACTACAATGAGCAGTTCTTC
v_call: TRBV21-1
clone_size: -
d_call: -
j_call: TRBJ2-1

cdr3_aa: CASSVDGRNEQFF
cdr3_nt: TGTGCCAGCAGCGTAGATGGCAGGAATGAGCAGTTCTTC
v_call: TRBV9
clone_size: -
d_call: -
j_call: TRBJ2-1

cdr3_aa: CASSLIGGADTGELFF
cdr3_nt: TGTGCCAGCAGCTTAATAGGGGGGGCTGACACCGGGGAGCTGTTTTTT
v_call: TRBV7-3
clone_size: -
d_call: -
j_call: TRBJ2-2

cdr3_aa: CASSFLTGGPGELFF
cdr3_nt: TGTGCCAGCAGCTTCCTTACAGGGGGTCCCGGGGAGCTGTTTTTT
v_call: TRBV5-6
clone_size: -
d_call: TRBD1
j_call: TRBJ2-2

cdr3_aa: CASSQETGGTDTQYF
cdr3_nt: TGCGCCAGCAGCCAAGAGACAGGGGGAACAGATACGCAGTATTTT
v_call: TRBV4-3
clone_size: -
d_call: TRBD1
j_call: TRBJ2-3

cdr3_aa: CASSQERGKEGVVAEQFF
cdr3_nt: TGCGCCAGCAGCCAAGAGCGGGGTAAAGAGGGAGTGGTGGCTGAGCAGTTCTTC
v_call: TRBV4-3
clone_size: -
d_call: -
j_call: TRBJ2-1

cdr3_aa: CASSYSLAGDPYEQYF
cdr3_nt: TGTGCCAGCAGTTACTCATTGGCTGGGGACCCCTACGAGCAGTACTTC
v_call: TRBV6-2/TRBV6-3
clone_size: -
d_call: -
j_call: TRBJ2-7

cdr3_aa: CAIDRGFLRDEQFF
cdr3_nt: TGCGCCATCGACAGGGGTTTTCTCCGAGATGAGCAGTTCTTC
v_call: TRBV23-1
clone_size: -
d_call: TRBD1
j_call: TRBJ2-1

cdr3_aa: CSAEITGELFF
cdr3_nt: TGCAGTGCCGAAATAACCGGGGAGCTGTTTTTT
v_call: TRBV20-1
clone_size: -
d_call: -
j_call: TRBJ2-2

cdr3_aa: CAWFPGQGLAKGFF
cdr3_nt: TGTGCCTGGTTTCCGGGACAGGGGTTAGCAAAGGGTTTCTTT
v_call: TRBV30
clone_size: -
d_call: TRBD1
j_call: TRBJ1-1

cdr3_aa: CASRHLGVEDTQYF
cdr3_nt: TGTGCCAGCCGACACTTAGGGGTAGAAGATACGCAGTATTTT
v_call: TRBV13
clone_size: -
d_call: -
j_call: TRBJ2-3

cdr3_aa: CAISEPGPGDETQYF
cdr3_nt: TGTGCCATCAGTGAACCGGGACCTGGTGATGAGACCCAGTACTTC
v_call: TRBV10-3
clone_size: -
d_call: -
j_call: TRBJ2-5

cdr3_aa: CASSEHKGTGQETQYF
cdr3_nt: TGTGCCAGCAGTGAGCACAAAGGGACAGGGCAAGAGACCCAGTACTTC
v_call: TRBV6-1
clone_size: -
d_call: TRBD1
j_call: TRBJ2-5

cdr3_aa: CAISDSTGSLLETQYF
cdr3_nt: TGTGCCATCAGTGACTCGACAGGGTCCTTATTGGAGACCCAGTACTTC
v_call: TRBV10-3
clone_size: -
d_call: TRBD1
j_call: TRBJ2-5

cdr3_aa: CASSQKPGLAGQETQYF
cdr3_nt: TGTGCCAGTAGTCAAAAACCGGGACTAGCGGGACAAGAGACCCAGTACTTC
v_call: TRBV19
clone_size: -
d_call: TRBD2
j_call: TRBJ2-5

cdr3_aa: CASSVSGANVLTF
cdr3_nt: TGTGCCAGCAGTGTATCTGGGGCCAACGTCCTGACTTTC
v_call: TRBV2
clone_size: -
d_call: -
j_call: TRBJ2-6

cdr3_aa: CSVGTVTNTGELFF
cdr3_nt: TGCAGCGTGGGGACAGTGACGAACACCGGGGAGCTGTTTTTT
v_call: TRBV29-1
clone_size: -
d_call: TRBD1
j_call: TRBJ2-2

cdr3_aa: CASSQGGNIQYF
cdr3_nt: TGTGCCAGCAGCCAGGGTGGGAACATTCAGTACTTC
v_call: TRBV12-3/TRBV12-4
clone_size: -
d_call: -
j_call: TRBJ2-4

cdr3_aa: CASSSTSVLPDTQYF
cdr3_nt: TGTGCCAGCAGCTCCACTTCGGTCCTCCCAGATACGCAGTATTTT
v_call: TRBV7-2
clone_size: -
d_call: -
j_call: TRBJ2-3

cdr3_aa: CASSQDIEEGSPLHF
cdr3_nt: TGCGCCAGCAGCCAAGATATCGAGGAGGGCTCACCCCTCCACTTT
v_call: TRBV4-3
clone_size: -
d_call: -
j_call: TRBJ1-6

cdr3_aa: CAWSVRQGDTQYF
cdr3_nt: TGTGCCTGGAGTGTGCGACAGGGTGATACGCAGTATTTT
v_call: TRBV30
clone_size: -
d_call: TRBD1
j_call: TRBJ2-3

cdr3_aa: CSASKLAGGGSEQFF
cdr3_nt: TGCAGTGCTAGTAAGCTAGCGGGAGGGGGGAGCGAGCAGTTCTTC
v_call: TRBV20-1
clone_size: -
d_call: TRBD2
j_call: TRBJ2-1

cdr3_aa: CASRESGSSYEQYF
cdr3_nt: TGCGCCAGCAGAGAATCGGGGAGCTCCTACGAGCAGTACTTC
v_call: TRBV5-1
clone_size: -
d_call: -
j_call: TRBJ2-7

cdr3_aa: CASSQGSAHYGYTF
cdr3_nt: TGTGCCAGCAGCCAAGGCAGCGCTCACTATGGCTACACCTTC
v_call: TRBV3-1/TRBV3-2
clone_size: once
d_call: -
j_call: TRBJ1-2

cdr3_aa: CASQGLGETQYF
cdr3_nt: TGTGCCAGCCAGGGGTTGGGGGAGACCCAGTACTTC
v_call: TRBV2
clone_size: -
d_call: -
j_call: TRBJ2-5

cdr3_aa: CASSSGEKYNEQFF
cdr3_nt: TGTGCCAGTAGTAGCGGTGAAAAATACAATGAGCAGTTCTTC
v_call: TRBV19
clone_size: -
d_call: -
j_call: TRBJ2-1

cdr3_aa: CASSSPSGGTDTQYF
cdr3_nt: TGTGCCAGCAGTTCGCCCAGCGGGGGCACAGATACGCAGTATTTT
v_call: TRBV28
clone_size: -
d_call: TRBD2
j_call: TRBJ2-3

cdr3_aa: CASSFITGSSTDTQYF
cdr3_nt: TGCGCCAGCAGCTTTATAACGGGGTCTAGCACAGATACGCAGTATTTT
v_call: TRBV5-1
clone_size: -
d_call: -
j_call: TRBJ2-3

cdr3_aa: CASRDRGSTKNIQYF
cdr3_nt: TGTGCCAGCAGAGACAGGGGGTCAACCAAAAACATTCAGTACTTC
v_call: TRBV2
clone_size: -
d_call: TRBD1
j_call: TRBJ2-4

cdr3_aa: CATSDYRTDTQYF
cdr3_nt: TGTGCCACCAGTGATTACCGCACAGATACGCAGTATTTT
v_call: TRBV24-1
clone_size: -
d_call: -
j_call: TRBJ2-3

cdr3_aa: CASSRGTSGSVADTQYF
cdr3_nt: TGTGCCAGCAGCCGCGGGACTAGCGGGAGTGTAGCAGATACGCAGTATTTT
v_call: TRBV11-3
clone_size: -
d_call: TRBD2
j_call: TRBJ2-3

cdr3_aa: CASTKGTSGYNEQFF
cdr3_nt: TGTGCCAGCACCAAAGGGACTAGCGGTTACAATGAGCAGTTCTTC
v_call: TRBV2
clone_size: -
d_call: TRBD2
j_call: TRBJ2-1

cdr3_aa: CASSLIAANSPLHF
cdr3_nt: TGTGCCAGCAGCCTCATAGCCGCTAATTCACCCCTCCACTTT
v_call: TRBV7-2
clone_size: few
d_call: -
j_call: TRBJ1-6